This entry lists 14 T cell receptor beta chains sequenced from one sample in a study of blood T cell repertoires in COVID-19 (dated by TCRdb to 2018 to 2020). Library construction relied on the immunoSEQ multiplex PCR assay. Imported from immuneACCESS, the table was reduced by TCRdb to in-frame sequences with V and J called. These copies leave out some clones; in studies compared against another copy, an unresolved V gene accounts for under half, and the cause of the remainder is not known. This sample holds hundreds of thousands of clones; about 87% were observed only once. The ten largest clones represent roughly 6% of the sample. Specimen: peripheral blood. The receptors stem from a woman younger than 45 with COVID-19, enrolled during active disease.

The V gene is TRBV5-5, the J gene TRBJ2-5; D gene uncertain. The germline CDR1 and CDR2 sequences are SGHKS and YYEKEE (reference sequence). Trimming took off 1 base at V and 2 bases at J, with 9 bases between the two ends. The CDR3 extends over 14 amino acids. The CDR3 protein is CASSLTSRQETQYF. The CDR3 bases are TGTGCCAGCAGCTTGACTTCTCGACAAGAGACCCAGTACTTC.

The V call is TRBV7-8, the J call TRBJ1-2; 7 bases line up with TRBD1. Germline trimming cut 2 bases from V and 5 bases from J; bases unmatched to any gene: 8. The CDR3 is 15 amino acids. From germline, CDR1 is SGHVS and CDR2 FQNEAQ. CDR3: CASSLPGTVDYGYTF. The CDR3 DNA follows: TGTGCCAGCAGCTTACCAGGGACAGTGGATTATGGCTACACCTTC.

The chain links TRBV3-1 (or the pseudogene TRBV3-2) to TRBJ2-5, with TRBD2 as a possible D gene (7 bases). Between the trimmed V and J ends, which lost 4 bases and 0 bases, there was a span of 18 bases. Germline V lookup: CDR1 LGHDT, CDR2 YNNKEL (reference sequence). CDR3 length: 17 residues. CDR3 nucleotide sequence: TGTGCCAGCAGCCCCTGGGGAGGGGGGGCGTACCAAGAGACCCAGTACTTC. Translated: CASSPWGGGAYQETQYF.

This chain uses TRBV21-1 with TRBJ2-7; the D segment call TRBD1 is taken from the table without a DNA check. TRBV21-1 is given as a pseudogene. This CDR3 is built from 13 residues. CDR3 sequence reads: CASSRTGEYEQYV. The CDR3 coding sequence is TGTGCCAGCAGCAGGACAGGGGAATACGAGCAGTACGTC.

The genes are TRBV5-6 and TRBJ2-5; D is ambiguous. The CDR3 totals 17 residues. V shed 0 bases and J shed 0 bases, with 15 bases lying between them. In germline, CDR1 is SGHDT, CDR2 YYEEEE. The CDR3 bases are TGTGCCAGCAGCTTGGGGTCTAGTGGGTTGAACCAAGAGACCCAGTACTTC. Residues: CASSLGSSGLNQETQYF.

The chain carries TRBV7-9 and TRBJ2-1; TRBD1 aligns across 9 bases. The CDR3 runs to 16 residues. With 5 bases clipped from V and 5 bases from J, the junction kept 10 bases outside the gene matches. The V gene's germline CDR1 is SEHNR and CDR2 FQNEAQ (reference sequence). The DNA of the CDR3 is TGTGCCAGCAGCCCGAAAAGACAGGGGGGTAACAATGAGCAGTTCTTC. Amino acids: CASSPKRQGGNNEQFF.

The chain couples TRBV11-2 to TRBJ2-3; tentatively, D is TRBD2 (6 bases). CDR3 length: 16 amino acids. V gave up 0 bases and J gave up 2 bases, with 12 bases separating them. Germline V gene sequence: CDR1 SGHAT, CDR2 FQNNGV. Here the CDR3 reads CASSLEGGTSTDTQYF. CDR3 nucleotide sequence: TGTGCCAGCAGCTTAGAGGGGGGTACGTCCACAGATACGCAGTATTTT.

This rearrangement joins TRBV5-1 to TRBJ2-7, with 9 positions matching TRBD1. The V and J ends lost 0 bases and 2 bases, in that order; junction bases with no gene match: 3. The V gene's germline CDR1 is SGHRS and CDR2 YFSETQ. CDR3 length: 15 residues. CDR3: CASSLAGTGPYEQYF. CDR3 coding DNA: TGCGCCAGCAGCTTGGCTGGGACAGGGCCCTACGAGCAGTACTTC. The variable domain in full, completed from reference TRBV5-1 and TRBJ2-7, reads KAGVTQTPRYLIKTRGQQVTLSCSPISGHRSVSWYQQTPGQGLQFLFEYFSETQRNKGNFPGRFSGRQFSNSRSEMNVSTLELGDSALYLCASSLAGTGPYEQYFGPGTRLTVT.

The chain joins TRBV6-6 to TRBJ1-3; unclear D gene. From germline, CDR1 is MNHNY and CDR2 SVGAGI (reference sequence). The V and J ends lost 8 bases and 0 bases respectively, with 11 bases between them. The CDR3 spans 14 residues. In DNA form, the CDR3 reads TGTGCCAGCGGCCCTTCTAGCTCTGGAAACACCATATATTTT. Translation gives CASGPSSSGNTIYF.

This clone was picked up one time. The rearrangement joins TRBV19 to TRBJ2-2; 10 bases agree with TRBD1. V gave up 4 bases and J gave up 6 bases; unmatched junction bases: 11. CDR1 is LNHDA, CDR2 SQIVND, per germline (reference sequence). The CDR3 length is 17 residues. CDR3 bases: TGTGCCAGTAGTAAAAACACCGGGACAGGGGTGGCCGGGGAGCTGTTTTTT. Its translation: CASSKNTGTGVAGELFF.

V is TRBV4-1 and J is TRBJ2-5; tentatively, D is TRBD2 (5 bases). Germline lookup yields CDR1 MGHRA and CDR2 YSYEKL. CDR3 length: 15 residues. Trimming left V 3 bases short and J 2 bases short, with 13 bases between. This chain's CDR3 is CASSQGALFQETQYF. CDR3 nucleotides: TGCGCCAGCAGCCAGGGAGCGCTATTTCAAGAGACCCAGTACTTC.

The chain employs TRBV24-1 and TRBJ1-2; tentatively, D is TRBD1 (6 bases). CDR3 length: 13 residues. V shed 5 bases and J shed 7 bases, with 13 bases lying between them. Germline values: CDR1 KGHDR, CDR2 SFDVKD. The CDR3, as DNA: TGTGCCACCAGTGTCGGGGGGGCTGGTGGCTACACCTTC. Translation gives CATSVGGAGGYTF.

This sequence joins TRBV3-1 (or the pseudogene TRBV3-2) and TRBJ1-1; a possible D gene is TRBD1 (5 bases). Germline values: CDR1 LGHDT, CDR2 YNNKEL (reference sequence). The CDR3 runs 14 residues. V was trimmed by 0 bases and J by 4 bases, leaving 9 bases between them. CDR3 region: CASSQDGGGTEAFF. CDR3 coding DNA: TGTGCCAGCAGCCAAGATGGGGGGGGCACTGAAGCTTTCTTT.

This clone was detected only a few times. This chain joins TRBV4-1 and TRBJ1-4, with TRBD1 matching 11 bases. With V trimmed by 4 bases and J by 5 bases, 3 bases remained unmatched. The CDR3 extends over 15 amino acids. Germline lookup yields CDR1 MGHRA and CDR2 YSYEKL. The CDR3 spells CASSPRDRGNEKLFF. As DNA, the CDR3 is TGCGCCAGCAGCCCCCGGGACAGGGGGAATGAAAAACTGTTTTTT.